The 27 T cell receptor beta chains listed next were all sequenced from one sample in a study of cytomegalovirus exposure and HLA in healthy donors. Use of 60 Vbeta and 13 Jbeta primers characterized the PCR. Using immunoSEQ multiplex PCR, the repertoire was profiled, and TCRdb retains in-frame clones only, with some absent. Of roughly 200,000 clones detected, over 60% appear once; the ten largest clones hold roughly 2.1%. The sequencing input was PBMCs. Receptors were obtained from a woman aged 25 to 39 in good health and CMV-seropositive.

This chain links TRBV9 with TRBJ2-1; TRBD1 agrees at 11 bases. CDR3 size: 16 residues. Losses at the gene ends were 0 bases for V and 6 bases for J; bases not matched to a gene: 5. Germline values: CDR1 SGDLS, CDR2 YYNGEE. The CDR3: CASSVGWTGGFNEQFF. Written as DNA, the CDR3 is TGTGCCAGCAGCGTAGGTTGGACAGGGGGCTTCAATGAGCAGTTCTTC.

The V call is TRBV5-1, the J call TRBJ2-2; 11 bases match TRBD1. After removal of 3 bases from V and 7 bases from J, the junction contained 14 bases not matched to a gene. CDR1 and CDR2 (germline): SGHRS, YFSETQ. There are 18 residues in the CDR3. Here the CDR3 reads CASSSTPGQGVIGGELFF. The CDR3 nucleotides read TGCGCCAGCAGCTCAACGCCGGGACAGGGGGTTATCGGCGGGGAGCTGTTTTTT.

The chain is built from TRBV11-3 and TRBJ2-2, with no clear D. CDR1 is SGHNT, CDR2 YENEEA, per germline. With 6 bases removed from V and 0 bases from J, the gap between germline ends came to 11 bases. The CDR3 runs 15 residues. The CDR3 DNA reads as TGTGCCAGCAGTCCCGACACCGCGAACACCGGGGAGCTGTTTTTT. It yields the protein CASSPDTANTGELFF.

This clone was seen a handful of times. This chain connects TRBV6-4 to TRBJ1-5; no firm D call. The CDR3 has 15 residues. CDR1 and CDR2 (germline): MRHNA, SNTAGT. Between the trimmed V and J ends, which lost 0 bases and 3 bases, there was a span of 9 bases. As DNA, the CDR3 is TGTGCCAGCAGTGACTCTCGGGGAGCCAATCAGCCCCAGCATTTT. It is translated as CASSDSRGANQPQHF.

In the case of this clone: The conserved phenylalanine or tryptophan is not found at the CDR3 terminus, so this likely reflects a read error. The chain links TRBV5-1 to TRBJ1-1, with 7 bases lining up with TRBD1. The CDR3 totals 15 residues. In germline, CDR1 is SGHRS, CDR2 YFSETQ. The V segment lost 1 base and the J segment 4 bases; nucleotides outside the gene matches: 7. The CDR3: CASSLRGPGSTEAFL. The CDR3 DNA follows: TGCGCCAGCAGCTTGAGGGGGCCGGGGAGCACTGAAGCTTTCCTT.

About this clone itself: The same CDR3 also results from other DNA sequences found in this sample. The chain couples TRBV12-5 to TRBJ2-2; D is unclear. Trimming stripped 6 bases from V and 2 bases from J, with 4 bases between. Germline lookup yields CDR1 LGHNT and CDR2 FRNRAP. The CDR3 is 12 residues long. As DNA, the CDR3 is TGTGCTAGTGGCTACAACACCGGGGAGCTGTTTTTT. It encodes CASGYNTGELFF. Full variable domain (missing parts from reference TRBV12-5 and TRBJ2-2): DARVTQTPRHKVTEMGQEVTMRCQPILGHNTVFWYRQTMMQGLELLAYFRNRAPLDDSGMPKDRFSAEMPDATLATLKIQPSEPRDSAVYFCASGYNTGELFFGEGSRLTVL.

V usage is TRBV2 and J usage is TRBJ2-2; D is possibly TRBD2 (6 bases). The CDR3 loop spans 12 amino acids. Trimming took 11 bases from V and 1 from J, leaving 8 bases between them. The germline gives CDR1 SNHLY, CDR2 FYNNEI. The CDR3 protein is CAGRGNTGELFF. CDR3 nucleotide sequence: TGTGCCGGGCGGGGGAACACCGGGGAGCTGTTTTTT.

A word on this clone: This CDR3 fails to terminate in the conserved phenylalanine or tryptophan, so it likely reflects a read error. The limits of the CDR3 on the DNA are not certain, so only TCRdb's listed CDR3 is given. The chain has TRBV6-1 and TRBJ2-7; TRBD1, the table's D call, was not compared with the DNA. The CDR3 sequence runs 13 residues, both termini included. Germline lookup yields CDR1 MNHNS and CDR2 SASEGT. This CDR3 is CASSVSGTGGDWI.

The rearrangement joins TRBV2 to TRBJ1-5; the match to TRBD1 covers 7 bases. Germline values: CDR1 SNHLY, CDR2 FYNNEI. CDR3 length equals 13 residues. J was trimmed by 9 bases and V by 7 bases; bases with no gene match: 9. CDR3 sequence (DNA): TGTGCCAGCACCCCGGACAGGCCGAGGCCCCAGCATTTT. It translates to CASTPDRPRPQHF.

This chain joins TRBV25-1 and TRBJ2-7, with D tentatively TRBD1 (6 bases). The V and J ends lost 6 bases and 9 bases respectively, with 21 bases between them. Germline V gene sequence: CDR1 MGHDK, CDR2 SYGVNS. The CDR3 spans 14 residues. The CDR3 loop reads CASSSPQGSLGQYF. The DNA of the CDR3 is TGTGCCAGCAGCTCTCCACAGGGCTCATTGGGGCAGTACTTC.

The V and J genes are TRBV6-1 and TRBJ1-2; possible D gene TRBD1, 6 bases. The V gene's germline CDR1 is MNHNS and CDR2 SASEGT. CDR3 length: 14 amino acids. V was cut by 4 bases and J by 1 base, with 10 bases left in between. Here the CDR3 DNA reads TGTGCCAGCAGTGCGTCAGGGGTTAACTATGGCTACACCTTC. Protein sequence: CASSASGVNYGYTF.

This rearrangement joins TRBV7-9 to TRBJ1-6; TRBD1 matches 7 bases. The CDR3 runs to 16 residues. The J segment lost 8 bases and the V segment lost 4 bases, leaving 11 bases of the junction unmatched. Germline V lookup: CDR1 SEHNR, CDR2 FQNEAQ (reference sequence). This CDR3 is CASSYRQGPVYSPLHF. The DNA for the CDR3 is TGTGCCAGCAGCTACCGACAGGGCCCGGTCTATTCACCCCTCCACTTT.

The chain employs TRBV18 and TRBJ2-1, with 8 positions matching TRBD1. The length of the CDR3 is 12 residues. Germline lookup yields CDR1 KGHSH and CDR2 LQKENI. V lost 8 bases, J lost 7 bases, and 4 bases stayed unmatched. This CDR3 is CASGQGQNEQFF. The CDR3 coding sequence is TGTGCCAGCGGACAGGGTCAAAATGAGCAGTTCTTC.

The V and J genes are TRBV7-2 and TRBJ2-2, with 8 bases identical to TRBD2. CDR1 and CDR2 (germline): SGHTA, FQGNSA. The V gene end was trimmed by 6 bases and the J gene end by 6 bases; junction bases not matched to a gene: 15. The CDR3 has 17 residues. CDR3 in amino acids: CASSLYSGGGLAGELFF. Written as DNA, the CDR3 is TGTGCCAGCAGTTTATATAGCGGCGGGGGGCTGGCCGGGGAGCTGTTTTTT.

This clone was seen once. The chain joins TRBV18 to TRBJ2-7, with a possible D match to TRBD2 (7 bases). This CDR3 region has 17 residues. In germline, CDR1 is KGHSH, CDR2 LQKENI. V shed 3 bases and J shed 4 bases, with 22 bases lying between them. CDR3 protein: CASSPPPRGQGIYEQYF. Written as DNA, the CDR3 is TGTGCCAGCTCACCCCCCCCGCGGGGGCAGGGGATTTACGAGCAGTACTTC.

The sample holds a few counts of this clone. V gene TRBV6-5 combines with J gene TRBJ1-5; D might be TRBD1 (5 bases). The germline gives CDR1 MNHEY, CDR2 SVGAGI. V was trimmed by 5 bases and J by 5 bases, leaving 10 bases between them. The CDR3 length is 13 residues. The CDR3 sequence: CASSRTQHQPQHF. CDR3 nucleotide sequence: TGTGCCAGCAGTAGGACACAACATCAGCCCCAGCATTTT.

The gene calls are TRBV11-2 and TRBJ2-3; D might be TRBD2 (5 bases). CDR1 and CDR2 (germline): SGHAT, FQNNGV. The V end lost 4 bases, the J end lost 0 bases, and 11 bases lay between the germline ends. This CDR3 region has 15 residues. Here the CDR3 DNA reads TGTGCCAGCAGCTCTAGCCCCCTTAGCACAGATACGCAGTATTTT. Residues: CASSSSPLSTDTQYF.

The CDR3 DNA reads TGTGCCAGTATTACTAGCGGGACGCCCACCGGGGAGCTGTTTTTT. Amino acid sequence: CASITSGTPTGELFF. V usage is TRBV28 and J usage is TRBJ2-2; 10 bases align to TRBD2. The CDR3 is made up of 15 amino acids. With 9 bases clipped from V and 4 bases from J, the junction kept 8 bases outside the gene matches. CDR1 is MDHEN and CDR2 is SYDVKM in the germline V gene.

The V and J genes are TRBV5-5 and TRBJ2-3, with a tentative D call TRBD1 (6 bases). CDR3 length equals 15 residues. Trimming took off 0 bases at V and 2 bases at J, with 10 bases between the two ends. Per the germline V gene, CDR1 is SGHKS and CDR2 is YYEKEE (reference sequence). The CDR3 DNA is TGTGCCAGCAGCTTGGGGGACACAATCACAGATACGCAGTATTTT. This sequence encodes CASSLGDTITDTQYF. Based on the CDR3 plus reference TRBV5-5 and TRBJ2-3, the full variable domain is DAGVTQSPTHLIKTRGQQVTLRCSPISGHKSVSWYQQVLGQGPQFIFQYYEKEERGRGNFPDRFSARQFPNYSSELNVNALLLGDSALYLCASSLGDTITDTQYFGPGTRLTVL.

For this clone: The same CDR3 can be traced to other DNA sequences in this sample. The chain employs TRBV19 and TRBJ1-5, with no clear D. V lost 6 bases and J lost 6, with 9 bases in between. Germline CDR1 LNHDA, CDR2 SQIVND (reference sequence). This CDR3 spans 12 amino acids. This CDR3 is CASSSLAQPQHF. DNA of the CDR3: TGTGCCAGTAGCTCACTTGCTCAGCCCCAGCATTTT.

The chain combines TRBV5-8 with TRBJ2-3, with D tentatively TRBD2 (6 bases). The ends were cut back, 4 bases at V and 1 base at J, with 16 bases in the middle. Germline lookup yields CDR1 SGHTS and CDR2 YDEGEE. The CDR3 extends over 16 amino acids. Here the CDR3 DNA reads TGTGCCAGCAGCCTGGGACTGGCTTGGGGCACAGATACGCAGTATTTT. Its protein is CASSLGLAWGTDTQYF. The whole variable domain, filled in from reference TRBV5-8 and TRBJ2-3, reads EAGVTQSPTHLIKTRGQQATLRCSPISGHTSVYWYQQALGLGLQFLLWYDEGEERNRGNFPPRFSGRQFPNYSSELNVNALELEDSALYLCASSLGLAWGTDTQYFGPGTRLTVL.

The V and J genes are TRBV4-3 and TRBJ2-3, with unresolved D. The CDR3 is 15 residues long. The V end lost 1 base, the J end lost 4 bases, and 12 bases lay between the germline ends. Germline lookup yields CDR1 LGHNA and CDR2 YSLEER. CDR3 sequence reads: CASSQGHAGSDTQYF. As DNA, the CDR3 is TGCGCCAGCAGCCAAGGTCATGCTGGCTCAGATACGCAGTATTTT.

The CDR3, as DNA: TGTGCCAGCAGTTTAAACGGAGCTAACTATGGCTACACCTTC. The encoded protein is CASSLNGANYGYTF. The chain links TRBV28 to TRBJ1-2; no firm D call. CDR3 length: 14 amino acids. Trimming cost V 2 bases and J 0 bases, with 7 bases left between them. CDR1 MDHEN and CDR2 SYDVKM come from the germline V gene.

Here the CDR3 reads CATQRFQGAGTGELFF. CDR3 in DNA: TGTGCCACCCAGCGCTTTCAGGGGGCGGGAACCGGGGAGCTGTTTTTT. The chain employs TRBV19 and TRBJ2-2; 8 bases map to TRBD1. CDR1 is LNHDA and CDR2 is SQIVND in the germline V gene (reference sequence). Trimming at V came to 10 bases and at J to 5 bases, leaving 15 bases not matched to a gene. The CDR3 is 16 amino acids. The full variable domain, in which reference TRBV19 and TRBJ2-2 provide the parts outside the CDR3, is DGGITQSPKYLFRKEGQNVTLSCEQNLNHDAMYWYRQDPGQGLRLIYYSQIVNDFQKGDIAEGYSVSREKKESFPLTVTSAQKNPTAFYLCATQRFQGAGTGELFFGEGSRLTVL.

This clone came up a few times. The rearrangement uses TRBV5-1 and TRBJ2-1; tentative D call: TRBD2 (6 bases). Germline-derived CDR1 and CDR2 are SGHRS and YFSETQ. The CDR3 has 15 residues. Trimming took 0 bases from V and 2 from J, leaving 9 bases between them. The CDR3 DNA sequence: TGCGCCAGCAGCTTGGTGGGCGGGGCCTACAATGAGCAGTTCTTC. It is translated as CASSLVGGAYNEQFF.

V gene TRBV28 combines with J gene TRBJ1-2; 7 nucleotides line up with TRBD1. V gave up 2 bases and J gave up 4 bases; unmatched junction bases: 7. The germline CDR1 and CDR2 sequences are MDHEN and SYDVKM. CDR3 length: 15 residues. DNA for the CDR3: TGTGCCAGCAGTTTAAGTCGGGACAGTGGCTATGGCTACACCTTC. It yields the protein CASSLSRDSGYGYTF.

V gene TRBV6-5 combines with J gene TRBJ2-7, with 9 bases aligning to TRBD2. The CDR3 runs to 14 residues. Germline V gene sequence: CDR1 MNHEY, CDR2 SVGAGI. Trimming removed 5 bases from V and 3 bases from J; junction bases left unmatched: 5. The CDR3 nucleotides are TGTGCCAGCAGTCCGACTAGCGGCCGCTACGAGCAGTACTTC. This gives the protein CASSPTSGRYEQYF.